The next 31 T cell receptor beta chains were all read from a single sample in a study of regulatory T cells in long-lasting Graves disease. As to time point: newly diagnosed GD, antithyroid drugs for less than 3 months. After RNA was extracted from PBMCs, the TCR library was made from it. Arm-PCR of CDR3 regions and iRepertoire HTBI primers were used to build TCR beta libraries. TCRdb independently ran MiXCR on the multiplex PCR reads; one entry per CDR3 protein. The table records roughly 380,000 distinct CDR3 sequences, roughly a sixth of them present only once. This sample was shared with a second study, whose subject was T cells in Graves' hyperthyroidism and ophthalmopathy.

The input for sequencing was peripheral blood mononuclear cells (PBMCs), taken at new diagnosis, from a patient treated with antithyroid drugs. These receptor sequences come from a man aged 35-49 years with Graves disease.

This clonotype showed up just a few times. The chain combines TRBV7-9 with TRBJ2-3; D gene unclear. V shed 5 bases and J shed 4 bases, with 7 bases lying between them. The germline gives CDR1 SEHNR, CDR2 FQNEAQ (reference sequence). This CDR3 has 12 residues. The CDR3 loop reads CASSLFADTQYF. The CDR3 DNA reads TGTGCCAGCAGCCTTTTCGCAGATACGCAGTATTTT.

This clonotype was counted between two and nine times. A much larger clone lies one base from this, so it may be a read error. The chain is built from TRBV28 and TRBJ2-1; D is tentatively TRBD1 or TRBD2 (6 bases each). Germline CDR1 is MDHEN and CDR2 is SYDVKM. The CDR3 has 15 residues. Trimming removed 7 bases at V and 1 base at J, with 14 bases between. The CDR3 sequence is CASMAGGPSYNEQFF. CDR3 DNA sequence: TGTGCCAGCATGGCCGGGGGCCCTTCCTACAATGAGCAGTTCTTC.

This clonotype was detected ten times or more. V usage is TRBV11-3 and J usage is TRBJ2-1; 7 nucleotides line up with TRBD1. V lost 5 bases to trimming and J lost 0 bases; unmatched junction nucleotides: 7. Germline assignment: CDR1 SGHNT and CDR2 YENEEA. The CDR3 contains 16 residues. The CDR3 nucleotides are TGTGCCAGCAGCCCTCGGACAGGACACTCCTACAATGAGCAGTTCTTC. It codes for CASSPRTGHSYNEQFF. Combining the CDR3 with reference TRBV11-3 and TRBJ2-1 gives the whole variable domain EAGVVQSPRYKIIEKKQPVAFWCNPISGHNTLYWYLQNLGQGPELLIRYENEEAVDDSQLPKDRFSAERLKGVDSTLKIQPAELGDSAVYLCASSPRTGHSYNEQFFGPGTRLTVL.

This chain uses TRBV6-5 with TRBJ1-4; TRBD1 aligns across 9 bases. Germline V gives CDR1 MNHEY, CDR2 SVGAGI. The CDR3 covers 13 residues. The V gene end was trimmed by 4 bases and the J gene end by 10 bases; junction bases not matched to a gene: 4. The CDR3 DNA follows: TGTGCCAGCAGTTCGGACAGGGGCGGAAAACTGTTTTTT. Its protein is CASSSDRGGKLFF.

V and J are TRBV18 and TRBJ1-4; 11 bases match TRBD1. Per the germline V gene, CDR1 is KGHSH and CDR2 is LQKENI. The junction had 4 bases not matched to a gene; V was cut back by 3 bases and J by 7 bases. CDR3 length: 15 amino acids. CDR3 DNA sequence: TGTGCCAGCTCACCCTCGGGACAGGGGGGTGAAAAACTGTTTTTT. Translating it yields CASSPSGQGGEKLFF. Filled out from reference TRBV18 and TRBJ1-4, the complete variable domain reads NAGVMQNPRHLVRRRGQEARLRCSPMKGHSHVYWYRQLPEEGLKFMVYLQKENIIDESGMPKERFSAEFPKEGPSILRIQQVVRGDSAAYFCASSPSGQGGEKLFFGSGTQLSVL.

The chain joins TRBV27 to TRBJ2-1; D remains unclear. CDR1 MNHEY and CDR2 SMNVEV come from the germline V gene (reference sequence). This CDR3 contains 14 residues. With 4 bases removed from V and 1 base from J, the gap between germline ends came to 8 bases. CDR3 amino acids: CASSSLDSYNEQFF. CDR3 in DNA: TGTGCCAGCAGTTCTTTGGATTCCTACAATGAGCAGTTCTTC.

At least ten counts were recorded for this clonotype. The genes are TRBV7-9 and TRBJ2-5, with 14 bases matching TRBD2. There are 17 residues in the CDR3. V shed 4 bases, J shed 2 bases, and the junction held 6 bases outside the gene matches. CDR1 is SEHNR, CDR2 FQNEAQ, per germline (reference sequence). CDR3 DNA: TGTGCCAGCAGCTCCGGGACTAGCGGGGGCCTTCAAGAGACCCAGTACTTC. Its protein product is CASSSGTSGGLQETQYF.

This clonotype was observed many times. V is TRBV30 and J is TRBJ1-5; no firm D call. This CDR3 region has 14 residues. Germline V gene sequence: CDR1 GTSNPN, CDR2 SVGIG (reference sequence). V was shortened by 5 bases and J by 3 bases, with 14 bases between the two germline ends. Written as DNA, the CDR3 is TGTGCCTGGTCCCGAGGGCAGAACAATCAGCCCCAGCATTTT. This translates into CAWSRGQNNQPQHF.

This clonotype has at least ten counts. The chain links TRBV3-1 to TRBJ2-5; D uncertain. The germline V and J ends were trimmed by 0 bases and 5 bases, with 16 bases remaining between them. Looked up from germline, CDR1 is LGHDT and CDR2 is YNNKEL (reference sequence). This CDR3 has 16 amino acids. The CDR3 DNA is TGTGCCAGCAGCCAAGATTCGGAGCACCTTTGGGAGACCCAGTACTTC. Its protein product is CASSQDSEHLWETQYF.

This clonotype came up many times. The chain joins TRBV11-2 to TRBJ1-3, with unresolved D. The V end was cut by 4 bases, the J end by 1 base, with 14 bases between. Germline values: CDR1 SGHAT, CDR2 FQNNGV. The CDR3 is 16 residues long. The CDR3 reads CASSSGGKGSGNTIYF. Written as DNA, the CDR3 is TGTGCCAGCAGCTCCGGAGGAAAAGGATCTGGAAACACCATATATTTT.

With regard to this clonotype: It is likely a read error: a sequence one base away is far more abundant. The J gene is TRBJ2-5, the V gene TRBV28; TRBD1 matches 11 bases. J gave up 11 bases and V 11 bases, and 13 bases lay outside the gene matches. Germline loops: CDR1 MDHEN, CDR2 SYDVKM. The CDR3 is 13 residues long. CDR3 in DNA: TGTGCCGGACAGGGGGCGGGCTACAATGAGCAGTACTTC. Amino acid sequence: CAGQGAGYNEQYF.

A note on this clonotype: This likely traces to a read error, being one base from a far larger clone. V is TRBV6-1 and J is TRBJ2-5, with TRBD2 matching over 8 bases. CDR1 is MNHNS and CDR2 is SASEGT in the germline V gene. The CDR3 sequence is 16 residues long. The trim removed 6 bases at V and 2 bases at J, leaving 11 bases unmatched. In DNA, the CDR3 is TGTGCCAGCAGACAAGGCGGGGGGAAGCGGCAAGAGACCCAGTACTTC. This encodes CASRQGGGKRQETQYF.

The chain uses TRBV5-5 and TRBJ2-1; the D gene is possibly TRBD1 (5 bases). CDR1 and CDR2 from the germline V gene are SGHKS and YYEKEE (reference sequence). The V gene lost 5 bases and the J gene lost 12 bases, with 15 bases spanning the gap. This CDR3 comprises 12 residues. CDR3 in amino acids: CASSSQGLGQFF. As DNA, the CDR3 is TGTGCCAGCAGTTCGCAGGGTCTGGGGCAGTTCTTC.

Details on this clonotype: One end of the junction is discordant with germline, which a read error may explain. The chain recombines TRBV11-2 with TRBJ2-5; a weak D match, TRBD2 (7 bases). This CDR3 has 13 amino acids. Germline V lookup: CDR1 SGHAT, CDR2 FQNNGV. CDR3: CASSPRGRGAQCF. CDR3 DNA sequence: TGTGCCAGCAGCCCAAGAGGGAGGGGGGCCCAGTGCTTC. The full variable domain, in which reference TRBV11-2 and TRBJ2-5 provide the parts outside the CDR3, is EAGVAQSPRYKIIEKRQSVAFWCNPISGHATLYWYQQILGQGPKLLIQFQNNGVVDDSQLPKDRFSAERLKGVDSTLKIQPAKLEDSAVYLCASSPRGRGAQCFGPGTRLLVL.

The V and J genes are TRBV6-1 and TRBJ1-6; the D is unclear. CDR1 and CDR2 (germline): MNHNS, SASEGT. The CDR3 has 16 residues. Trimming took off 7 bases at V and 9 bases at J, with 22 bases between the two ends. The CDR3 is CASKRRGSRNGSPLHF. The DNA of the CDR3 is TGTGCCAGCAAACGACGGGGAAGTCGTAACGGTTCACCCCTCCACTTT.

There are a few counts of this clonotype. The genes are TRBV3-1 and TRBJ1-6; no clear D. CDR1 LGHDT and CDR2 YNNKEL come from the germline V gene (reference sequence). The CDR3 contains 13 residues. Trimming pared 3 bases from V and 6 bases from J, leaving 6 bases between. The DNA of the CDR3 is TGTGCCAGCAGCCAGGCGATTAATTCACCCCTCCACTTT. The encoded protein is CASSQAINSPLHF.

This clonotype was counted many times. The V gene is TRBV6-2 or TRBV6-3, the J gene TRBJ1-3, with no clear D. V was cut by 6 bases and J by 0 bases, with 15 bases left in between. There are 16 residues in the CDR3. CDR1 and CDR2 (germline): MNHEY, SVGEGT. The CDR3 spells CASSRVGPISGNTIYF. For the CDR3, the DNA is TGTGCCAGCAGCCGCGTCGGACCCATCTCTGGAAACACCATATATTTT.

The table lists this clonotype with a few counts. The chain is built from TRBV7-6 and TRBJ2-2; D is unresolved. There are 14 residues in the CDR3. CDR1 and CDR2 from the germline V gene are SGHVS and FNYEAQ. Trimming took off 0 bases at V and 5 bases at J, with 7 bases between the two ends. The CDR3 DNA reads as TGTGCCAGCAGCTTAGCCGTGTTGACCGGGGAGCTGTTTTTT. Its translation is CASSLAVLTGELFF.

This clonotype was recorded a few times. The J gene is TRBJ2-5, the V gene TRBV29-1; TRBD1 matches 10 bases. The length of the CDR3 is 16 residues. V dropped 6 bases and J dropped 2; count of bases not matched to a gene: 12. CDR1 and CDR2 from the germline V gene are SQVTM and ANQGSEA. CDR3 bases: TGCAGCGTCGGAGGCTGGACAGGGGGACCTCAAGAGACCCAGTACTTC. It codes for CSVGGWTGGPQETQYF.

V and J are TRBV20-1 and TRBJ2-5, with 7 bases identical to TRBD2. The germline V gene has CDR1 DFQATT and CDR2 SNEGSKA (reference sequence). The CDR3 sequence is 15 residues long. The V and J ends lost 1 base and 5 bases, in that order; junction bases with no gene match: 10. CDR3 loop: CSARGGLGGMETQYF. The CDR3 DNA is TGCAGTGCTAGAGGGGGGTTGGGAGGGATGGAGACCCAGTACTTC.

The gene calls are TRBV27 and TRBJ1-2; D is perhaps TRBD1 (5 bases). V gave up 5 bases and J gave up 0 bases, with 13 bases separating them. Germline CDR1 MNHEY, CDR2 SMNVEV (reference sequence). CDR3 length: 15 amino acids. The CDR3 region is CASSQRDRANYGYTF. In DNA, the CDR3 is TGTGCCAGCAGTCAGAGGGACCGAGCTAACTATGGCTACACCTTC.

The V and J genes are TRBV7-2 and TRBJ1-2, with D hard to call. CDR3 length: 13 amino acids. V lost 5 bases and J 7 bases, leaving 14 bases between the germline ends. The germline CDR1 and CDR2 sequences are SGHTA and FQGNSA. CDR3 residues: CASSPDGVLGYTF. For the CDR3, the DNA is TGTGCCAGCAGCCCAGACGGAGTCCTTGGCTACACCTTC.

This chain links TRBV7-2 with TRBJ2-1; 7 positions match TRBD2. Per the germline V gene, CDR1 is SGHTA and CDR2 is FQGNSA. With V trimmed by 4 bases and J by 2 bases, 5 bases remained unmatched. CDR3 length: 15 amino acids. CDR3 nucleotides: TGTGCCAGCAGCTCTCTAGCGGATGCCTACAATGAGCAGTTCTTC. Translated: CASSSLADAYNEQFF.

Remarks on this clonotype: A much larger clonotype is one base distant, so this may be a read error. The genes are TRBV7-2 and TRBJ2-5; possible D gene TRBD2, 6 bases. Trimming stripped 2 bases from V and 7 bases from J, with 20 bases between. This CDR3 is 16 amino acids long. Germline values: CDR1 SGHTA, CDR2 FQGNSA. CDR3 nucleotide sequence: TGTGCCAGCAGCTTAACGGCGTGGGGGGTTGGGCGGACCCAGTACTTC. Encoded protein: CASSLTAWGVGRTQYF. Using reference TRBV7-2 and TRBJ2-5 for the parts outside the CDR3, the full variable domain is GAGVSQSPSNKVTEKGKDVELRCDPISGHTALYWYRQSLGQGLEFLIYFQGNSAPDKSGLPSDRFSAERTGGSVSTLTIQRTQQEDSAVYLCASSLTAWGVGRTQYFGPGTRLLVL.

This clonotype occurred once. The chain links TRBV5-4 to TRBJ2-5; the D gene is possibly TRBD1 (6 bases). Trimming cost V 6 bases and J 0 bases, with 21 bases left between them. The CDR3 has 17 amino acids. Germline CDR1 reads SGHNT; CDR2 reads YYREEE (reference sequence). The CDR3 reads CASTQTPQGWYQETQYF. In DNA form, the CDR3 reads TGTGCCAGCACCCAGACCCCACAGGGCTGGTACCAAGAGACCCAGTACTTC.

This clonotype was detected ten times or more. The chain links TRBV5-1 to TRBJ1-2; the match to TRBD1 covers 8 bases. Germline V CDR1 and CDR2: SGHRS, YFSETQ. This CDR3 is built from 15 residues. V dropped 4 bases and J dropped 5; count of bases not matched to a gene: 10. The DNA for the CDR3 is TGCGCCAGCAGCCCAGAGGGGACAGGCGGTTATGGCTACACCTTC. Protein: CASSPEGTGGYGYTF.

This sequence joins TRBV3-1 and TRBJ1-1; the D is unclear. Germline V gene lookup returns CDR1 LGHDT and CDR2 YNNKEL (reference sequence). This CDR3 has 14 residues. V lost 4 bases, J lost 3 bases, and 12 bases lay in between. Here the CDR3 reads CASSLYTDDTEAFF. DNA of the CDR3: TGTGCCAGCAGCCTCTACACAGACGACACTGAAGCTTTCTTT.

In its sample, this clonotype was seen a few times. V usage is TRBV6-1 and J usage is TRBJ1-1; D is possibly TRBD1 (6 bases). V was clipped by 6 bases and J by 11 bases, with 25 bases between them. This CDR3 is 15 amino acids long. Germline V CDR1 and CDR2: MNHNS, SASEGT. CDR3: CASRPSGAGASSAFF. The CDR3, as DNA: TGTGCCAGCAGGCCCTCGGGGGCAGGGGCCTCCAGCGCTTTCTTT.

This clonotype occurred many times. J is TRBJ2-1 and V is TRBV7-2; perhaps D is TRBD1 or TRBD2 (5 bases each). Germline CDR1 SGHTA, CDR2 FQGNSA. Between the trimmed V and J ends, which lost 6 bases and 8 bases, there was a span of 23 bases. The length of the CDR3 is 16 residues. The CDR3: CASSPTGTRGVDEQFF. The DNA of the CDR3 is TGTGCCAGCAGTCCTACCGGGACCCGAGGGGTCGATGAGCAGTTCTTC.

This clonotype was found many times. The chain recombines TRBV7-9 with TRBJ2-7; the D gene is possibly TRBD1 (5 bases). Germline loops: CDR1 SEHNR, CDR2 FQNEAQ (reference sequence). The CDR3 has 12 amino acids. The ends were cut back, 4 bases at V and 6 bases at J, with 10 bases in the middle. In DNA form, the CDR3 reads TGTGCCAGCAGCTACGACAGTACCGAGCAGTACTTC. Translating it yields CASSYDSTEQYF.

The chain carries TRBV6-1 and TRBJ2-1; D ambiguous. CDR1 and CDR2 from the germline V gene are MNHNS and SASEGT. CDR3 length: 18 amino acids. The V gene lost 7 bases and the J gene lost 0 bases, with 22 bases spanning the gap. The CDR3 reads CASTYYSIRTSSYNEQFF. CDR3 coding DNA: TGTGCCAGCACCTACTATAGCATACGAACCAGCTCCTACAATGAGCAGTTCTTC.